This T cell receptor (beta chain) was obtained from a study of cytomegalovirus exposure and HLA in healthy donors. Study information: The same platform as the roughly 700 first-cohort repertoires was used for the 100 to 150 validation repertoires, a later analysis reported. General study points: In vitro confirmation showed three CMV-associated chains to be CMV antigen specific.

This table comes from immunoSEQ multiplex PCR, and its TCRdb copy is limited to in-frame clones, with some not included. In the table there are some 200,000 clones, 65% to 90% of which are singletons. In the case of this clone: What it recognizes is unknown.

CDR3 length equals 14 residues. Germline assignment: CDR1 MDHEN and CDR2 SYDVKM. With V trimmed by 6 bases and J by 4 bases, 6 bases remained unmatched. The sample taken for sequencing was PBMCs. The V gene is TRBV28, the J gene TRBJ2-7; the match to TRBD2 covers 10 bases. The source is a woman aged 30 to 39 in good health and CMV-seropositive. The CDR3 loop is CASSEGLAIYEQYF. The CDR3 DNA follows: TGTGCCAGCAGCGAGGGACTAGCGATTTACGAGCAGTACTTC.